The clone carrying this TCR beta chain was observed once. The antigen remains undetermined. Primed by a sample-barcoded 5' primer and a J-beta primer mix, a second PCR proceeded for 7 to 11 cycles. Each sample yielded at least 2.5 million CDR3-containing paired-end reads. TCRdb re-called the 5' RACE reads through MiXCR, storing one row per CDR3 protein. Altogether 650,000 to 900,000 distinct CDR3 sequences are present, around two thirds being singletons, with the ten largest covering about a quarter. This specimen comes from a study of blood T cells in healthy people across ages. Overall study results and limits: Long-lived donors exceeded aged donors in naive CD4+ cells and diversity.

V lost 4 bases and J lost 7; bases outside the gene matches: 5. The CDR3 length is 14 residues. The chain employs TRBV12-3 or TRBV12-4 and TRBJ2-1; TRBD1 matches 9 bases. The specimen was blood. This TCR was sampled from a man aged 25 to 40 in good health. The CDR3 reads CASSSGTGWNEQFF. The CDR3 DNA is TGTGCCAGCAGTTCCGGGACAGGGTGGAATGAGCAGTTCTTC.